The entry below describes one TCR beta chain. Its antigen is unknown. These data originate in a study of tumor-infiltrating lymphocytes in primary liver carcinoma. RNA isolated from unsorted whole blood supplied the blood RNA, with germline DNA also extracted. Findings and caveats of the study: With p = 0.039, the top-250-clone fraction in tumors significantly exceeded that in blood.

TCR beta cDNA came from around 0.5 ug total RNA, primed with a constant-region primer. Slightly modified ARM-PCR, run as three nested multiplex PCR rounds, produced the TCR beta libraries. Each CDR3 protein is one row after TCRdb ran MiXCR on the multiplex PCR reads. This sample has 180,000 or so distinct CDR3 sequences, with 50% to 75% found just once. The TCR comes from a man aged 35-49 years with primary liver carcinoma and hepatitis B virus infection. The sequenced sample was peripheral blood.

Here the CDR3 reads CATSSLNLGFSGNTIYF. DNA of the CDR3: TGTGCCACCAGCAGCCTAAATTTGGGGTTCTCTGGAAACACCATATATTTT. The rearrangement links TRBV15 to TRBJ1-3; D not certain. The germline CDR1 and CDR2 sequences are LNHNV and YYDKDF (reference sequence). CDR3 length: 17 amino acids. The V and J ends lost 3 bases and 0 bases respectively, with 15 bases between them.